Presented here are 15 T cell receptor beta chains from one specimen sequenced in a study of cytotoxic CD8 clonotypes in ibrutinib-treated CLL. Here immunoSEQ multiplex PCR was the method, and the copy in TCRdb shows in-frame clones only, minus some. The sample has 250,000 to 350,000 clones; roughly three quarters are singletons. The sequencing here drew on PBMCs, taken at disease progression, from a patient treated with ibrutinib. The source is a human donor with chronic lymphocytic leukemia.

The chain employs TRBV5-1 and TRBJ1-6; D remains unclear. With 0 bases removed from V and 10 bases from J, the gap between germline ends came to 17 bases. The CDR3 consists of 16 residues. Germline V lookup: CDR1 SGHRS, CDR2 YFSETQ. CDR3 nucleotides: TGCGCCAGCAGCTTGGGGACCGCCGTTGTGGGATCACCCCTCCACTTT. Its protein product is CASSLGTAVVGSPLHF.

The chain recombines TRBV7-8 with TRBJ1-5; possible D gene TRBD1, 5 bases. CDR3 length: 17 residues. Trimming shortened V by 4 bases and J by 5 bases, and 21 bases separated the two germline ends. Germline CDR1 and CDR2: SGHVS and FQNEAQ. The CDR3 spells CASSSLGGGVGYQPQHF. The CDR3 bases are TGTGCCAGCAGCTCCCTTGGGGGTGGTGTGGGCTATCAGCCCCAGCATTTT.

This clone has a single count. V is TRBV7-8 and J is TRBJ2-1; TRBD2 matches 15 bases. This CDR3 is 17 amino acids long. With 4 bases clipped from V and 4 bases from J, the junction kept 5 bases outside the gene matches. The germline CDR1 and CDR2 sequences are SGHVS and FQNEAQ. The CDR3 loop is CASSSGTSGRIYNEQFF. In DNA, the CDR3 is TGTGCCAGCAGCTCCGGGACTAGCGGGAGGATTTACAATGAGCAGTTCTTC.

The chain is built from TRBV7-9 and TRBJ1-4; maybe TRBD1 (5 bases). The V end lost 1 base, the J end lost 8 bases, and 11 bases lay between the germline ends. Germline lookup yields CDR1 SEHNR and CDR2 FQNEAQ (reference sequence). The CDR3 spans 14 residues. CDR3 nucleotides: TGTGCCAGCAGCTTAGAACTCAGGGAGGAAAAACTGTTTTTT. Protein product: CASSLELREEKLFF.

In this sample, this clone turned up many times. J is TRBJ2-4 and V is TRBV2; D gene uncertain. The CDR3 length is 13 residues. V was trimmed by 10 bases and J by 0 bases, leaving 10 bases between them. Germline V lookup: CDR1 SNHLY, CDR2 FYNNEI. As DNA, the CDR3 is TGTGCCACCGTGGGGATAGCCAAAAACATTCAGTACTTC. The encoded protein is CATVGIAKNIQYF.

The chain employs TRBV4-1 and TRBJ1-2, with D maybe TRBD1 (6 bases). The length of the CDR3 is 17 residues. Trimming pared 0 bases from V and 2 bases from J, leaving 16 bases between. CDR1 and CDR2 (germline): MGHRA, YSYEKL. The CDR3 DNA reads TGCGCCAGCAGCCAAGATCGGGGGCAGGGGATAAACTATGGCTACACCTTC. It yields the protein CASSQDRGQGINYGYTF.

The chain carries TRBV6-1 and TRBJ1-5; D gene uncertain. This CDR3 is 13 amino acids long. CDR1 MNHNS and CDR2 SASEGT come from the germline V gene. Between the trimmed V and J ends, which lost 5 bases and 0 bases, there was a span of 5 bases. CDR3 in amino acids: CASSPASNQPQHF. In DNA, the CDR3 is TGTGCCAGCAGTCCGGCTAGCAATCAGCCCCAGCATTTT.

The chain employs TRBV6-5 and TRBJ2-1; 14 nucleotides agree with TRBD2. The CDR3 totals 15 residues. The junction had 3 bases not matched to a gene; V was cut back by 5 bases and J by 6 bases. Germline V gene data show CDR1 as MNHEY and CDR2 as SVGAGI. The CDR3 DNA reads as TGTGCCAGCAGTCGGACTAGCGGGAGGTCCAATGAGCAGTTCTTC. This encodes CASSRTSGRSNEQFF.

The chain's CDR3 is CASSPELATATYEQYF. In nucleotides, the CDR3 is TGCGCCAGCAGCCCCGAACTAGCAACGGCCACCTACGAGCAGTACTTC. This chain links TRBV4-1 with TRBJ2-7; D may be TRBD2 (6 bases). The germline CDR1 and CDR2 sequences are MGHRA and YSYEKL. This CDR3 has 16 amino acids. Trimming pared 4 bases from V and 2 bases from J, leaving 18 bases between.

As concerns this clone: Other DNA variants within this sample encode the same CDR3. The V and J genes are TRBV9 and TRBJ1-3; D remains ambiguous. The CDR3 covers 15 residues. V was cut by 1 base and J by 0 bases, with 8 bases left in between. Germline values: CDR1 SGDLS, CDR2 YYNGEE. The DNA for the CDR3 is TGTGCCAGCAGCGTATTGGGATACTCTGGAAACACCATATATTTT. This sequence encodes CASSVLGYSGNTIYF.

The CDR3 is CATRHGTGSNYGYTF. Here the CDR3 DNA reads TGTGCCACAAGGCACGGGACAGGATCTAACTATGGCTACACCTTC. The chain couples TRBV10-3 to TRBJ1-2; 8 bases map to TRBD1. This CDR3 contains 15 residues. The ends lost 10 bases at V and 0 bases at J; junction bases unmatched: 10. Germline CDR1 and CDR2: ENHRY and SYGVKD.

CDR3: CASTPLGLPGNTIYF. The CDR3 nucleotides are TGTGCCAGCACGCCGCTGGGGCTACCGGGAAACACCATATATTTT. J is TRBJ1-3 and V is TRBV9; D perhaps matches TRBD1 (5 bases). Germline CDR1 and CDR2: SGDLS and YYNGEE. V was clipped by 6 bases and J by 4 bases, with 17 bases between them. This CDR3 is built from 15 residues.

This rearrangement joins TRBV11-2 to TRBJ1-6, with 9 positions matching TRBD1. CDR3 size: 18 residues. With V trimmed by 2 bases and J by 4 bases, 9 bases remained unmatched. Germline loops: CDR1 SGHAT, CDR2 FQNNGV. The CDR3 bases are TGTGCCAGCAGCTTAAAGGGACAGGGTATTGGGTATAATTCACCCCTCCACTTT. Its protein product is CASSLKGQGIGYNSPLHF. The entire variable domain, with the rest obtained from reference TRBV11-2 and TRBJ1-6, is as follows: EAGVAQSPRYKIIEKRQSVAFWCNPISGHATLYWYQQILGQGPKLLIQFQNNGVVDDSQLPKDRFSAERLKGVDSTLKIQPAKLEDSAVYLCASSLKGQGIGYNSPLHFGNGTRLTVT.

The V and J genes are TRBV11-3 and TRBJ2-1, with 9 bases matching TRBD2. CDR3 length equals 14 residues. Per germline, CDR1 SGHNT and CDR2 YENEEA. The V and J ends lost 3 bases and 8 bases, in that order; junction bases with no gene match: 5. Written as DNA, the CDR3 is TGTGCCAGCAGCTTGGGACTAGCTGGGGATGAGCAGTTCTTC. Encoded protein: CASSLGLAGDEQFF.

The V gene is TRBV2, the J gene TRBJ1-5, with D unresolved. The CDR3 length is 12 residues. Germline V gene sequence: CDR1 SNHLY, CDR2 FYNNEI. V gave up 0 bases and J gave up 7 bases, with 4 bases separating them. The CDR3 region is CASSEAGQPQHF. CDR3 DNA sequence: TGTGCCAGCAGTGAAGCAGGGCAGCCCCAGCATTTT.